This TCR beta chain comes out of a study of memory CD4+ T cells and cytomegalovirus serostatus. As for the study in general: Of the healthy Belgian adults, several were CMV seropositive and about 24 seronegative. Findings and caveats of the study: A US-trained random forest predicted CMV serostatus with median AUC 0.91.

The CDR3 loop spans 15 amino acids. Per the germline V gene, CDR1 is MDHEN and CDR2 is SYDVKM. V dropped 5 bases and J dropped 3; count of bases not matched to a gene: 6. The sort gate was single viable CD3+CD4+CD8-CD45RO+ cells for memory CD4+ T cells. A word on this clone: Its antigen is unknown.

In the original processing: After removing out-of-frame reads, 2.3 million or so distinct TCRbeta sequences remained. Profiled with immunoSEQ multiplex PCR; TCRdb holds only in-frame clones, not every one. V and J calls and clone size follow that table, whereas D and trimming were derived from the DNA. In the table there are under 50,000 clones, 78% of which are singletons. The clonotype originates from an adult in good health and CMV-seronegative. Sequenced material: memory CD4+ T cells from blood. This chain links TRBV28 with TRBJ1-2; TRBD1 matches at 10 bases. Here the CDR3 DNA reads TGTGCCAGCAGTCCATCAGGACAGGGGGACTATGGCTACACCTTC. Translated, it gives CASSPSGQGDYGYTF.